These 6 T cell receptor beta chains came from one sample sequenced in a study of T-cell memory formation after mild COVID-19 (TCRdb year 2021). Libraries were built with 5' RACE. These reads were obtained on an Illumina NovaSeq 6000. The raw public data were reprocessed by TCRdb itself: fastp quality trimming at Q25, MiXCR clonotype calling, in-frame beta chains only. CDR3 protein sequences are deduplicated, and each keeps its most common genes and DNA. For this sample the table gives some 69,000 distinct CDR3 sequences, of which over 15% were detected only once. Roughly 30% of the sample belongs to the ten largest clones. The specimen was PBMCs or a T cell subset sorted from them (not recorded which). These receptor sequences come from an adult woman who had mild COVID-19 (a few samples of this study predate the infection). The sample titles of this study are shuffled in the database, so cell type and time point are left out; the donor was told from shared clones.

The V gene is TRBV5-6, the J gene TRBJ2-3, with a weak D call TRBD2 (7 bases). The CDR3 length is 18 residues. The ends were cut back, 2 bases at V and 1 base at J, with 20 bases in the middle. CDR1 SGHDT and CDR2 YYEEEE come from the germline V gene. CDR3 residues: CASSFSGGGFGGTDTQYF. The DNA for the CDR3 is TGTGCCAGCAGCTTCAGTGGCGGGGGCTTCGGGGGCACAGATACGCAGTATTTT.

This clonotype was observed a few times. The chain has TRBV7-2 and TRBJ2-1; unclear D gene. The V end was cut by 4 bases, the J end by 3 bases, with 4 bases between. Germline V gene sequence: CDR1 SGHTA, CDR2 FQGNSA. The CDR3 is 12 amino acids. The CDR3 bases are TGTGCCAGCAGCTCCCTCTACAATGAGCAGTTCTTC. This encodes CASSSLYNEQFF.

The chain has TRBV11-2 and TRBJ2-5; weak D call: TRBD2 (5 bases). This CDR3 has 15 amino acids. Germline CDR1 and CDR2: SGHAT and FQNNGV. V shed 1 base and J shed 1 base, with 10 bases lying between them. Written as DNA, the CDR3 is TGTGCCAGCAGCTTAGTCACTCGGGGCCAAGAGACCCAGTACTTC. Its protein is CASSLVTRGQETQYF.

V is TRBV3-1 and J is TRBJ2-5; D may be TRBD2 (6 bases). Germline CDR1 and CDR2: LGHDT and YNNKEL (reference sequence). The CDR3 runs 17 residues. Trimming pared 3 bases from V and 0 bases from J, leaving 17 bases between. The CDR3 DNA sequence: TGTGCCAGCAGCCAGGGACTCTGGGAACTCCACCAAGAGACCCAGTACTTC. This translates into CASSQGLWELHQETQYF.

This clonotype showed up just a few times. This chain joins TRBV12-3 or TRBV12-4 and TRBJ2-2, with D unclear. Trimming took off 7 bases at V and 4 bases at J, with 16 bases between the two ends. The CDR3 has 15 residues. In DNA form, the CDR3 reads TGTGCCAGCACTCCCCCGGGTATTGGCACCGGGGAGCTGTTTTTT. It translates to CASTPPGIGTGELFF.

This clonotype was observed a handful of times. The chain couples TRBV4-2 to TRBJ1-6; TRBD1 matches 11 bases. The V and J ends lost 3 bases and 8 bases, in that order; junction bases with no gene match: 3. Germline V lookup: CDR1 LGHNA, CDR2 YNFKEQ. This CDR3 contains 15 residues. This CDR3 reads CASSQDRGRDSPLHF. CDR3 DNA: TGTGCCAGCAGCCAGGACAGGGGGCGGGATTCACCCCTCCACTTT.